Each of the 19 T cell receptor beta chains below was sequenced from the same sample in a study of cytomegalovirus exposure and HLA in healthy donors. TCRdb's table, derived via immunoSEQ multiplex PCR, lists solely in-frame clones and lacks some. The sample has more than 200,000 clones; roughly 87% are singletons. The sequenced sample consisted of PBMCs. The receptors were gathered from a man between 18 and 29 years old in good health and CMV-seropositive.

Only a few counts were recorded for this clone. The chain is built from TRBV19 and TRBJ2-2; D remains unclear. There are 14 residues in the CDR3. Trimming removed 5 bases at V and 0 bases at J, with 7 bases between. The germline gives CDR1 LNHDA, CDR2 SQIVND (reference sequence). Here the CDR3 reads CASSFLTNTGELFF. For the CDR3, the DNA is TGTGCCAGTAGTTTCTTGACGAACACCGGGGAGCTGTTTTTT.

This clone has a handful of counts. The chain links TRBV7-8 to TRBJ1-2, with D possibly TRBD1 on 5 matching bases. V lost 3 bases and J lost 7, with 18 bases in between. Germline-derived CDR1 and CDR2 are SGHVS and FQNEAQ. The CDR3 is 15 residues long. As DNA, the CDR3 is TGTGCCAGCAGCTTCATCCCTGACAGCTTTGGTGGCTACACCTTC. Its translation: CASSFIPDSFGGYTF. The variable domain in full, with the rest retrieved from reference TRBV7-8 and TRBJ1-2, is GAGVSQSPRYKVAKRGQDVALRCDPISGHVSLFWYQQALGQGPEFLTYFQNEAQLDKSGLPSDRFFAERPEGSVSTLKIQRTQQEDSAVYLCASSFIPDSFGGYTFGSGTRLTVV.

This clone was counted once. The V gene is TRBV27, the J gene TRBJ1-3; maybe TRBD1 (5 bases). Per the germline V gene, CDR1 is MNHEY and CDR2 is SMNVEV (reference sequence). Trimming pared 5 bases from V and 0 bases from J, leaving 11 bases between. The CDR3 extends over 15 amino acids. The CDR3 DNA is TGTGCCAGCAGTATCCAGGGCAACTCTGGAAACACCATATATTTT. Translating it yields CASSIQGNSGNTIYF.

The J gene is TRBJ2-1, the V gene TRBV4-1; TRBD1 agrees at 9 bases. Germline loops: CDR1 MGHRA, CDR2 YSYEKL. With V trimmed by 1 base and J by 4 bases, 2 bases remained unmatched. The CDR3 has 15 residues. DNA for the CDR3: TGCGCCAGCAGCCAAGGGGACAGGGCATACAATGAGCAGTTCTTC. Protein sequence: CASSQGDRAYNEQFF.

The CDR3: CAWGGVAYNEQFF. The DNA of the CDR3 is TGTGCCTGGGGAGGGGTTGCCTACAATGAGCAGTTCTTC. The rearrangement links TRBV30 to TRBJ2-1; weak D call: TRBD2 (6 bases). Trimming left V 5 bases short and J 2 bases short, with 10 bases between. The CDR3 extends over 13 amino acids. Germline V CDR1 and CDR2: GTSNPN, SVGIG (reference sequence).

The J gene is TRBJ2-7, the V gene TRBV28, with TRBD1 matching over 10 bases. V shed 4 bases and J 2 bases; nucleotides not matched to a gene: 5. The CDR3 has 15 amino acids. Looked up from germline, CDR1 is MDHEN and CDR2 is SYDVKM. This CDR3 is CASSSPGTGAYEQYF. As DNA, the CDR3 is TGTGCCAGCAGTTCCCCCGGGACAGGGGCCTACGAGCAGTACTTC.

CDR3 loop: CAWEETGRGNTEAFF. CDR3 coding DNA: TGTGCCTGGGAAGAAACGGGACGGGGGAACACTGAAGCTTTCTTT. V and J are TRBV30 and TRBJ1-1, with D maybe TRBD1 (5 bases). V lost 5 bases to trimming and J lost 1 base, with 17 bases between them. Germline V gene lookup returns CDR1 GTSNPN and CDR2 SVGIG (reference sequence). The CDR3 runs 15 residues.

The chain has TRBV25-1 and TRBJ2-5, with D hard to call. V was trimmed by 2 bases and J by 5 bases, leaving 6 bases between them. CDR1 is MGHDK and CDR2 is SYGVNS in the germline V gene. CDR3 length equals 12 residues. CDR3 protein: CASSEVWETQYF. The CDR3, as DNA: TGTGCCAGCAGTGAAGTCTGGGAGACCCAGTACTTC.

This clone was detected only once. Other DNA sequences in this specimen translate into the identical CDR3. The chain is built from TRBV18 and TRBJ2-1, with TRBD2 identical over 11 bases. Germline values: CDR1 KGHSH, CDR2 LQKENI. The CDR3 runs to 15 residues. Unmatched junction bases numbered 3, after V lost 5 bases and J lost 3 bases. This CDR3 is CASSSGLAGYNEQFF. The CDR3 coding sequence is TGTGCCAGCTCATCCGGACTAGCGGGCTACAATGAGCAGTTCTTC.

The V and J genes are TRBV30 and TRBJ2-1; TRBD2 agrees at 12 bases. V gave up 2 bases and J gave up 15 bases; unmatched junction bases: 14. This CDR3 is built from 15 residues. CDR1 is GTSNPN and CDR2 is SVGIG in the germline V gene (reference sequence). CDR3 protein: CAWSRGLAGRGRGFF. CDR3 bases: TGTGCCTGGAGTCGGGGACTAGCGGGCCGGGGAAGGGGGTTCTTC. Together with reference TRBV30 and TRBJ2-1, the CDR3 gives the full variable domain: SQTIHQWPATLVQPVGSPLSLECTVEGTSNPNLYWYRQAAGRGLQLLFYSVGIGQISSEVPQNLSASRPQDRQFILSSKKLLLSDSGFYLCAWSRGLAGRGRGFFGPGTRLTVL.

The rearrangement joins TRBV6-5 to TRBJ1-1; D is uncertain. With 2 bases removed from V and 9 bases from J, the gap between germline ends came to 7 bases. CDR1 is MNHEY, CDR2 SVGAGI, per germline. CDR3 length equals 11 residues. This CDR3 is CASSYGHKAFF. The CDR3 nucleotides are TGTGCCAGCAGTTACGGGCACAAAGCTTTCTTT.

The chain carries TRBV18 and TRBJ2-1; 7 bases match TRBD2. The V gene end was trimmed by 3 bases and the J gene end by 8 bases; junction bases not matched to a gene: 7. The CDR3 has 14 amino acids. Germline V gene data show CDR1 as KGHSH and CDR2 as LQKENI. CDR3 sequence reads: CASSPLEGRDEQFF. CDR3 sequence (DNA): TGTGCCAGCTCACCCTTGGAGGGGAGGGATGAGCAGTTCTTC.

For this clone: One junction end disagrees with the germline gene, perhaps due to a read error. The CDR3 bases are TGTGCCAGCAGTCCCCAGGGAGCGAACACCAGGGAGCTGTTTTTT. Amino acid sequence: CASSPQGANTRELFF. V gene TRBV6-5 combines with J gene TRBJ2-2; the D call may be TRBD1 or TRBD2 (5 bases each). The CDR3 loop spans 15 amino acids. The germline V gene encodes CDR1 MNHEY and CDR2 SVGAGI.

The chain is built from TRBV5-6 and TRBJ1-2; 7 bases match TRBD1. Germline loops: CDR1 SGHDT, CDR2 YYEEEE. With 4 bases clipped from V and 6 bases from J, the junction kept 6 bases outside the gene matches. The CDR3 runs to 13 residues. CDR3 residues: CASSPGDRDGYTF. DNA for the CDR3: TGTGCCAGCAGCCCGGGGGACAGAGATGGCTACACCTTC.

In its sample, this clone was seen once. The chain combines TRBV5-6 with TRBJ1-3; 7 positions match TRBD1. After removal of 5 bases from V and 2 bases from J, the junction contained 4 bases not matched to a gene. There are 14 residues in the CDR3. Germline CDR1 and CDR2: SGHDT and YYEEEE. The CDR3 nucleotides read TGTGCCAGCAGGCTAGGGACAGCTGGAAACACCATATATTTT. Residues: CASRLGTAGNTIYF.

This clone was observed a single time. CDR3 region: CSVGSAGDEQFF. CDR3 DNA sequence: TGCAGCGTTGGATCCGCGGGTGATGAGCAGTTCTTC. The chain recombines TRBV29-1 with TRBJ2-1, with a weak D call TRBD2 (5 bases). V was clipped by 4 bases and J by 8 bases, with 12 bases between them. CDR1 is SQVTM and CDR2 is ANQGSEA in the germline V gene. This CDR3 spans 12 amino acids.

The chain carries TRBV2 and TRBJ2-5; D remains unclear. Germline V CDR1 and CDR2: SNHLY, FYNNEI. Trimming cost V 6 bases and J 5 bases, with 7 bases left between them. This CDR3 contains 11 residues. The chain's CDR3 is CASRTTETQYF. CDR3 DNA sequence: TGTGCCAGCAGAACTACTGAGACCCAGTACTTC.

The J gene is TRBJ1-5, the V gene TRBV7-2; a possible D gene is TRBD1 (5 bases). V shed 1 base and J shed 6 bases, with 10 bases lying between them. The CDR3 covers 14 residues. The germline gives CDR1 SGHTA, CDR2 FQGNSA. In nucleotides, the CDR3 is TGTGCCAGCAGCTTAGTATACAGGAGTCAGCCCCAGCATTTT. The encoded protein is CASSLVYRSQPQHF.

This chain connects TRBV10-3 to TRBJ2-5; 8 bases align to TRBD2. The CDR3 totals 16 residues. Germline lookup yields CDR1 ENHRY and CDR2 SYGVKD. The trim removed 3 bases at V and 0 bases at J, leaving 6 bases unmatched. The CDR3 DNA is TGTGCCATCAGTGATCGCCTAGCGGGCTACCAAGAGACCCAGTACTTC. Protein: CAISDRLAGYQETQYF.